This T cell receptor beta chain was sequenced during a study of blood T cell repertoires in COVID-19. Whole-study context: The samples span acute and convalescent COVID-19 from the United States, Italy and Spain. From T cells, B-cell-depleted T cells, or PBMCs came the material, which was cDNA or gDNA.

The authors' processing: Researchers report that nucleated cell counts were estimated from reference gene primer amplification. Clones were read by immunoSEQ multiplex PCR, and TCRdb kept only the in-frame ones, dropping some. From that table come the V and J calls and clone size; the DNA was used to work out D and trimming. The profile shows fewer than 30,000 clones, approximately 96% of them singletons. Germline assignment: CDR1 SGHRS and CDR2 YFSETQ. Trimming left V 0 bases short and J 4 bases short, with 14 bases between. The CDR3 is 15 amino acids. The sequencing input was peripheral blood. The genes are TRBV5-1 and TRBJ2-7; a weak D match, TRBD1 (7 bases). This TCR derives from a human donor with active COVID-19. The donor label of this sample is uncertain. CDR3 in amino acids: CASSLAGQAGYEQYF. DNA of the CDR3: TGCGCCAGCAGCTTGGCCGGACAGGCGGGGTACGAGCAGTACTTC.